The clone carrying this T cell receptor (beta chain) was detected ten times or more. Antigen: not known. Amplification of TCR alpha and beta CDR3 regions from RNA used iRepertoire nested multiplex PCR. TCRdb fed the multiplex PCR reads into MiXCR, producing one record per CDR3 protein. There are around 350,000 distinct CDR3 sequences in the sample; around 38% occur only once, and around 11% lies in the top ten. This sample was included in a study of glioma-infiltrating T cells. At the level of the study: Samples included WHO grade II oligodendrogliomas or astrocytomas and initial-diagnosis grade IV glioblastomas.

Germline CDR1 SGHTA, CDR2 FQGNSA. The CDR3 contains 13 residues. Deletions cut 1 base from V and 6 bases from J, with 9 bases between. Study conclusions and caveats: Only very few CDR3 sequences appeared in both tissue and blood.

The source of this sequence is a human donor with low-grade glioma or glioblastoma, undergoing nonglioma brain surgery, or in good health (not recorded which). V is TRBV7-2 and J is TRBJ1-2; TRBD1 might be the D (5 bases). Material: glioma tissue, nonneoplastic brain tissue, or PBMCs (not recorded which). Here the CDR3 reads CASSLEWGNGYTF. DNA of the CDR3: TGTGCCAGCAGCTTAGAATGGGGGAATGGCTACACCTTC.